A selection of T cell receptor beta chains follows, all from one sample in a study of blood T cell repertoires in COVID-19. TCRdb's copy holds only in-frame clones and misses some; the assay was immunoSEQ multiplex PCR. This table holds 250,000 to 300,000 clones, about 76% found once. Sample: peripheral blood. All receptors come from a woman aged 55-69 years with active or convalescent COVID-19. Each CDR3 is given with its conserved first and last residue. D genes are given only for firm matches. The size entry is marked missing in some rows and otherwise reads once, few, many or a size class.

V gene	clone size	J gene	D gene	CDR3 protein	CDR3 DNA
TRBV9	NA	TRBJ2-2	NA	CASSVAGGANTGELFF	TGTGCCAGCAGCGTAGCTGGCGGGGCCAACACCGGGGAGCTGTTTTTT
TRBV6-5	NA	TRBJ1-1	TRBD1	CASSYGTGGALTEAFF	TGTGCCAGCAGTTACGGTACAGGGGGCGCTCTCACTGAAGCTTTCTTT
TRBV19	NA	TRBJ2-1	TRBD1	CASWDRDGVSYNEQFF	TGTGCCAGTTGGGACAGGGATGGAGTCTCCTACAATGAGCAGTTCTTC
TRBV27	few	TRBJ2-1	NA	CASSLGGGAYNEQFF	TGTGCCAGCAGTTTGGGCGGGGGCGCCTACAATGAGCAGTTCTTC
TRBV7-9	NA	TRBJ1-2	NA	CASSFRTQSYGYTF	TGTGCCAGCAGCTTCCGGACACAAAGCTATGGCTACACCTTC
TRBV5-4	NA	TRBJ2-7	NA	CASSRIGLADYEQYF	TGTGCCAGCAGCCGAATCGGCTTAGCGGACTACGAGCAGTACTTC
TRBV5-8	NA	TRBJ1-1	TRBD1	CASSLPGQGGTEAFF	TGTGCCAGCAGCTTACCGGGACAGGGAGGGACTGAAGCTTTCTTT
TRBV6-5	NA	TRBJ1-2	NA	CASSLQGPFFGYTF	TGTGCCAGCAGCTTACAGGGACCCTTTTTTGGCTACACCTTC
TRBV5-1	NA	TRBJ2-3	TRBD2	CASSHRRTSGGGDTQYF	TGCGCCAGCAGCCACCGGCGGACTAGCGGGGGGGGAGATACGCAGTATTTT
TRBV16	NA	TRBJ1-2	TRBD1	CASSTGTVYGYTF	TGTGCCAGCTCTACCGGGACAGTATATGGCTACACCTTC
TRBV12-3/TRBV12-4	once	TRBJ1-2	NA	CASSFGSGTAF	NA
TRBV2	NA	TRBJ1-2	TRBD1	CASSPRDRSLYGYTF	TGTGCCAGCAGTCCCCGGGACAGATCTCTCTATGGCTACACCTTC
TRBV9	NA	TRBJ2-7	NA	CASSVEIGSYEQYF	TGTGCCAGCAGCGTAGAGATAGGGAGCTACGAGCAGTACTTC
TRBV5-4	few	TRBJ1-1	TRBD1	CASSGGTRMKNTEAFF	TGTGCCAGCTCAGGGGGGACCCGGATGAAGAACACTGAAGCTTTCTTT
TRBV6-4	NA	TRBJ1-6	NA	CASSLNSPLHF	TGTGCCAGCAGCCTTAATTCACCCCTCCACTTT
TRBV5-4	once	TRBJ2-2	NA	CASSLRGANTGELFF	TGTGCCAGCAGCTTGAGGGGCGCAAACACCGGGGAGCTGTTTTTT
TRBV7-9	NA	TRBJ1-1	TRBD1	CASSLAPQGASEAFF	TGTGCCAGCAGCTTAGCCCCACAGGGGGCAAGCGAAGCTTTCTTT
TRBV2	NA	TRBJ2-5	NA	CASSEAPLQETQYF	TGTGCCAGCAGTGAAGCCCCCCTTCAGGAGACCCAGTACTTC
TRBV4-1	NA	TRBJ1-1	NA	CASSQVQRGTEAFF	TGCGCCAGCAGCCAAGTTCAAAGGGGCACTGAAGCTTTCTTT
TRBV10-2	NA	TRBJ2-3	NA	CASSQLRGDTQYF	TGCGCCAGCAGTCAGCTCAGGGGTGATACGCAGTATTTT
TRBV18	NA	TRBJ2-7	TRBD2	CASSPGRAYEQYF	TGTGCCAGCTCACCAGGGAGGGCGTACGAGCAGTACTTC
TRBV6-2/TRBV6-3	NA	TRBJ1-1	NA	CASSYPFGGEEETEAFF	TGTGCCAGCAGTTACCCCTTCGGGGGGGAGGAGGAGACTGAAGCTTTCTTT
TRBV9	NA	TRBJ1-2	NA	CASSASPLRLDGYTF	TGTGCCAGCAGCGCAAGCCCCCTCAGACTGGATGGCTACACCTTC
TRBV19	NA	TRBJ1-1	TRBD1	CASRTGERNTEAFF	TGTGCCAGTAGGACAGGGGAGAGGAACACTGAAGCTTTCTTT
TRBV29-1	NA	TRBJ1-2	NA	CSVEDPGSDVYGYTF	TGCAGCGTTGAAGATCCGGGGTCCGACGTCTATGGCTACACCTTC
TRBV29-1	NA	TRBJ2-5	TRBD2	CSSNPGLGETQYF	TGCAGCTCCAACCCGGGACTAGGGGAGACCCAGTACTTC
TRBV19	NA	TRBJ1-2	TRBD1	CASSFRQGSLRGYTF	TGTGCCAGTAGTTTCCGACAGGGTTCCCTAAGAGGCTACACCTTC
TRBV9	NA	TRBJ2-7	TRBD1	CASSATGQPYEQYF	TGTGCCAGCAGCGCAACGGGACAGCCCTACGAGCAGTACTTC
TRBV10-2	NA	TRBJ2-2	TRBD2	CASSGGGGTGELFF	TGCGCCAGCAGTGGCGGGGGAGGCACCGGGGAGCTGTTTTTT
TRBV4-2	NA	TRBJ1-6	NA	CASSQDLSRSDSPLHF	TGTGCCAGCAGCCAAGATCTTTCCAGGTCGGATTCACCCCTCCACTTT
TRBV12-5	NA	TRBJ1-5	NA	CASGQGYNQPQHF	TGTGCTAGTGGGCAGGGTTACAATCAGCCCCAGCATTTT
TRBV7-9	NA	TRBJ1-1	TRBD1	CASTPDRGRYTEAFF	TGTGCCAGCACCCCGGACAGGGGGCGTTACACTGAAGCTTTCTTT
TRBV5-6	NA	TRBJ1-2	NA	CASSKLLSGLNYGYTF	TGTGCCAGCAGCAAGCTTCTTTCAGGATTAAACTATGGCTACACCTTC
TRBV11-2	NA	TRBJ2-3	TRBD2	CASSLLAGTSTDTQYF	TGTGCCAGCAGCCTCCTAGCGGGGACAAGCACAGATACGCAGTATTTT
TRBV5-4	NA	TRBJ1-1	TRBD1	CASSPGQTNTEAFF	TGTGCCAGCAGCCCGGGACAGACGAACACTGAAGCTTTCTTT
TRBV7-2	NA	TRBJ1-2	TRBD1	CASSLDSVRGRGGYTF	TGTGCCAGCAGCTTAGATTCGGTCAGGGGGCGGGGTGGCTACACCTTC
TRBV3-1/TRBV3-2	few	TRBJ2-1	NA	CASSPGAREQEFF	TGTGCCAGCAGCCCCGGTGCAAGGGAGCAGGAGTTCTTC
TRBV7-7	NA	TRBJ2-5	TRBD2	CASSPAGGQETQYF	TGTGCCAGCAGCCCAGCGGGGGGCCAAGAGACCCAGTACTTC
TRBV14	NA	TRBJ1-2	TRBD1	CASSPIQGGGYTF	TGTGCCAGCAGCCCGATACAGGGGGGAGGCTACACCTTC
TRBV10-3	NA	TRBJ2-1	NA	CAISESGTFPYNEQFF	TGTGCCATCAGTGAGTCCGGGACTTTCCCTTACAATGAGCAGTTCTTC
TRBV6-2/TRBV6-3	NA	TRBJ1-1	TRBD1	CASSWRTGRRLDLGAFF	TGTGCCAGCAGTTGGAGGACAGGGCGAAGGTTGGATTTAGGAGCTTTCTTT
TRBV12-3/TRBV12-4	NA	TRBJ2-1	NA	CASSFSYEQFF	TGTGCCAGCAGTTTTAGCTACGAGCAGTTCTTC
TRBV4-3	once	TRBJ1-6	NA	CASSQEWASYNSPLHF	TGCGCCAGCAGCCAAGAATGGGCCTCCTATAATTCACCCCTCCACTTT
TRBV28	NA	TRBJ2-5	TRBD1	CASSSPDRGIGETQYF	TGTGCCAGCAGTTCCCCGGACAGGGGGATAGGAGAGACCCAGTACTTC
TRBV18	NA	TRBJ2-5	TRBD2	CASSLGTSGGLFQETQYF	TGTGCCAGCTCACTTGGGACTAGCGGGGGCCTTTTCCAAGAGACCCAGTACTTC
TRBV9	NA	TRBJ1-2	TRBD1	CASSVQTGANYGYTF	TGTGCCAGCAGCGTCCAGACAGGGGCGAACTATGGCTACACCTTC
TRBV5-1	NA	TRBJ1-1	NA	CASSGGMTVNTEAFF	TGCGCCAGCAGCGGGGGGATGACAGTGAACACTGAAGCTTTCTTT
TRBV7-9	NA	TRBJ1-5	NA	CASSLATGSNQPQHF	TGTGCCAGCAGCTTAGCGACAGGTAGCAATCAGCCCCAGCATTTT
TRBV4-3	NA	TRBJ2-3	TRBD1	CASSPGQSTDTQYF	TGCGCCAGCAGCCCGGGACAGAGCACAGATACGCAGTATTTT
TRBV7-2	few	TRBJ2-7	TRBD1	CASSFPTGGGPPYEQYF	TGTGCCAGCAGCTTTCCGACAGGGGGGGGTCCCCCTTACGAGCAGTACTTC
TRBV10-3	NA	TRBJ1-4	NA	CAISESRGNEKLFF	TGTGCCATCAGTGAGTCGCGAGGGAATGAAAAACTGTTTTTT
TRBV30	NA	TRBJ1-2	NA	CAWRKGVGGYTF	TGTGCCTGGAGGAAGGGAGTGGGAGGCTACACCTTC
TRBV29-1	NA	TRBJ2-5	TRBD2	CSGWTAGAQYF	TGCAGCGGGTGGACGGCGGGGGCCCAGTACTTC
TRBV5-4	NA	TRBJ2-1	NA	CASSLDWATFEIEQFF	TGTGCCAGCAGCTTGGACTGGGCTACATTCGAGATTGAGCAGTTCTTC
TRBV5-8	NA	TRBJ2-1	TRBD1	CASSRYRGSSYNEQFF	TGTGCCAGCAGCCGCTACAGGGGAAGCTCCTACAATGAGCAGTTCTTC
TRBV6-5	few	TRBJ2-5	TRBD1	CASSLQTGSGTQYF	TGTGCCAGCAGTCTTCAGACAGGGTCTGGGACCCAGTACTTC
TRBV19	NA	TRBJ1-2	TRBD1	CASSIFLVQGESTYGYTF	TGTGCCAGTAGTATCTTCCTCGTTCAGGGGGAATCAACCTATGGCTACACCTTC